Below are 5 T cell receptor beta chains sequenced from a single sample in a study of graft-versus-host responses after intestinal transplantation. TCRdb's copy holds only in-frame clones and misses some; the assay was immunoSEQ multiplex PCR. The profile covers more than 90,000 clones, with around 94% appearing a single time and roughly 0.23% taken by the ten largest. For these receptors, no antigen is known. Here the sequenced sample was unstimulated CD4+ T cells sorted from spleen or lymph node cells, taken before transplant. The receptors were sampled from a human donor who was the organ donor for an intestinal transplant.

The table lists this clone with a few counts. J is TRBJ1-3 and V is TRBV28; 10 bases agree with TRBD1. The CDR3 runs to 15 residues. CDR1 and CDR2 (germline): MDHEN, SYDVKM. Trimming removed 6 bases from V and 2 bases from J; junction bases left unmatched: 4. CDR3 in amino acids: CASRGGQGAGNTIYF. For the CDR3, the DNA is TGTGCCAGCAGGGGCGGACAGGGGGCTGGAAACACCATATATTTT.

This sequence joins TRBV25-1 and TRBJ2-1; 13 nucleotides line up with TRBD2. This CDR3 has 15 residues. The V gene end was trimmed by 5 bases and the J gene end by 7 bases; junction bases not matched to a gene: 5. Germline V CDR1 and CDR2: MGHDK, SYGVNS. CDR3 DNA sequence: TGTGCCAGCAGTAAACCGGGACTAGCGGGAAATGAGCAGTTCTTC. Protein sequence: CASSKPGLAGNEQFF.

This chain connects TRBV19 to TRBJ2-1; TRBD2 might be the D (6 bases). This CDR3 comprises 13 residues. Germline V gives CDR1 LNHDA, CDR2 SQIVND (reference sequence). The ends were cut back, 1 base at V and 6 bases at J, with 7 bases in the middle. CDR3 bases: TGTGCCAGTAGTATAGCGACTAGCAATGAGCAGTTCTTC. Its protein product is CASSIATSNEQFF.

The chain links TRBV7-8 to TRBJ2-2; no clear D gene. There are 13 residues in the CDR3. The germline V gene encodes CDR1 SGHVS and CDR2 FQNEAQ. Trimming took 5 bases from V and 2 from J, leaving 6 bases between them. The CDR3 loop is CASSPRNTGELFF. The CDR3 DNA reads TGTGCCAGCAGCCCAAGAAACACCGGGGAGCTGTTTTTT.

This rearrangement joins TRBV6-5 to TRBJ2-7; 11 nucleotides agree with TRBD2. The J segment lost 2 bases and the V segment lost 6 bases, leaving 6 bases of the junction unmatched. The CDR3 spans 15 residues. The germline gives CDR1 MNHEY, CDR2 SVGAGI. The CDR3 DNA reads as TGTGCCAGCAGAATGACTAGCGGGAAGACCTACGAGCAGTACTTC. This sequence encodes CASRMTSGKTYEQYF.